One TCR beta chain is described in this entry. Its cognate antigen is unknown. This specimen comes from a study of OX40 agonist ivuxolimab in advanced cancers. Study summary: Dose-escalation subjects each had hepatocellular carcinoma, melanoma, renal cell or head and neck cancer. Study observations and caveats: Mean expanded clone counts were higher in CD8+ than CD4+ T cells.

The CDR3 is 14 amino acids. Germline-derived CDR1 and CDR2 are MNHNY and SVGAGI (reference sequence). V gave up 6 bases and J gave up 3 bases, with 15 bases separating them. Method: immunoSEQ multiplex PCR; TCRdb's copy keeps in-frame clones and lacks some. The profile shows about 92,000 clones, around 90% of them singletons. The specimen was CD4+ or CD8+ T cells sorted from blood, collected in a trial of the OX40 agonist ivuxolimab. This TCR came from an adult with an advanced solid tumor such as melanoma, head and neck, liver or kidney cancer. V and J are TRBV6-6 and TRBJ2-7; a possible D gene is TRBD1 (6 bases). This CDR3 is CASRHGQNNYEQYF. CDR3 nucleotide sequence: TGTGCCAGCAGACACGGACAGAACAACTACGAGCAGTACTTC.